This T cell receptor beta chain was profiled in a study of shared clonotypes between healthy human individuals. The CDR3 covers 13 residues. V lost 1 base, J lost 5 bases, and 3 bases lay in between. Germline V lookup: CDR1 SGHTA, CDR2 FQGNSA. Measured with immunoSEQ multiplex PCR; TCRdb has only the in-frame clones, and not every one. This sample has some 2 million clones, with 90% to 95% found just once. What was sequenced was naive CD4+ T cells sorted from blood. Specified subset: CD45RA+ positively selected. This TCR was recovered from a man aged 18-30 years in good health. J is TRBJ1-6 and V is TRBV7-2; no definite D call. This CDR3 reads CASSLVNNSPLHF. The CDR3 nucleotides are TGTGCCAGCAGCTTAGTTAATAATTCACCCCTCCACTTT.